The present entry profiles one TCR beta chain with its context. What it recognizes is unknown. The sample originates from a study of a mutant IDH1 vaccine in newly diagnosed glioma. Study information: The first vaccination came 4-6 weeks after radiotherapy alone, or with temozolomide cycles.

The time point denotes: week 47, end of study. In the vaccine, a single dose held 300 ug of the mutant IDH1 20-mer peptide, along with topical imiquimod. CDR3 length: 14 residues. The germline V gene has CDR1 LNHDA and CDR2 SQIVND (reference sequence). Germline trimming cut 5 bases from V and 8 bases from J; bases unmatched to any gene: 7. Sequenced by immunoSEQ multiplex PCR; TCRdb stores in-frame clones only, minus some. In the table there are around 61,000 clones, 75% of which are singletons. The sequences come from PBMCs, collected from a glioma patient whose treatment included an IDH1 peptide vaccine. The chain is built from TRBV19 and TRBJ1-4; TRBD1 agrees at 8 bases. This receptor was obtained from a man aged 45-65 years with glioma. Here the CDR3 DNA reads TGTGCCAGTAGTCTCGGACAGGGACGCGAAAAACTGTTTTTT. Amino acid sequence: CASSLGQGREKLFF. The whole variable domain, filled in from reference TRBV19 and TRBJ1-4, reads DGGITQSPKYLFRKEGQNVTLSCEQNLNHDAMYWYRQDPGQGLRLIYYSQIVNDFQKGDIAEGYSVSREKKESFPLTVTSAQKNPTAFYLCASSLGQGREKLFFGSGTQLSVL.